These T cell receptor beta chains were read from a single sample in a study of technical replicates of blood from a few donors. Here immunoSEQ multiplex PCR was the method, and the copy in TCRdb shows in-frame clones only, minus some. The repertoire holds some 87,000 clones, with 95% to 97% as singletons. Sequencing input: T cells isolated from PBMCs. These receptors all stem from a human donor in good health. Both conserved end residues are part of each CDR3. A D gene is named only where the DNA matches it firmly. A clone size is listed for some rows: how often the clone was seen (once, few, many), or a class if it is expanded.

CDR3aa: CSAAGAEQYF; CDR3nt: TGCAGTGCGGCGGGGGCCGAGCAGTACTTC; j_gene: TRBJ2-7; v_gene: TRBV20-1; d_gene: NA; abundance: once
CDR3aa: CASNLRSVSGELFF; CDR3nt: TGTGCCAGTAACCTCCGGTCGGTTTCCGGGGAGCTGTTTTTT; j_gene: TRBJ2-2; v_gene: TRBV19; d_gene: NA; abundance: NA
CDR3aa: CASRDRGWETQYF; CDR3nt: TGTGCCAGCCGGGACAGGGGATGGGAGACCCAGTACTTC; j_gene: TRBJ2-5; v_gene: TRBV6-5; d_gene: TRBD1; abundance: NA
CDR3aa: CASSFRTGNTEAFF; CDR3nt: TGTGCCAGCAGCTTTAGGACAGGGAACACTGAAGCTTTCTTT; j_gene: TRBJ1-1; v_gene: TRBV7-3; d_gene: TRBD1; abundance: NA
CDR3aa: CASSSLAGGGNEQFF; CDR3nt: TGTGCCAGCAGCTCTCTAGCGGGAGGTGGAAATGAGCAGTTCTTC; j_gene: TRBJ2-1; v_gene: TRBV6-4; d_gene: TRBD2; abundance: NA
CDR3aa: CAWSFDRPKLFF; CDR3nt: TGTGCCTGGAGTTTCGACAGGCCAAAACTGTTTTTT; j_gene: TRBJ1-4; v_gene: TRBV30; d_gene: NA; abundance: NA
CDR3aa: CASSIGGRGTQYF; CDR3nt: TGTGCCAGTAGTATAGGGGGGAGGGGTACGCAGTATTTT; j_gene: TRBJ2-3; v_gene: TRBV19; d_gene: TRBD2; abundance: NA
CDR3aa: CASSSRLIYGYTF; CDR3nt: TGTGCCAGCAGCTCGCGGCTAATCTATGGCTACACCTTC; j_gene: TRBJ1-2; v_gene: TRBV7-8; d_gene: NA; abundance: NA
CDR3aa: CASSWDRVYTEAFF; CDR3nt: TGTGCCAGCAGCTGGGACAGGGTTTACACTGAAGCTTTCTTT; j_gene: TRBJ1-1; v_gene: TRBV5-4; d_gene: TRBD1; abundance: once
CDR3aa: CASSYSSGLYTDTQYF; CDR3nt: TGTGCCAGCAGTTACTCGAGCGGCCTCTACACAGATACGCAGTATTTT; j_gene: TRBJ2-3; v_gene: TRBV6-5; d_gene: NA; abundance: NA
CDR3aa: CASGVGQNGYTF; CDR3nt: TGTGCCAGCGGGGTCGGACAGAATGGCTACACCTTC; j_gene: TRBJ1-2; v_gene: TRBV28; d_gene: NA; abundance: NA
CDR3aa: CASSYRDSPYQETQYF; CDR3nt: TGTGCCAGCAGTTATCGGGACAGCCCGTACCAAGAGACCCAGTACTTC; j_gene: TRBJ2-5; v_gene: TRBV6-5; d_gene: TRBD1; abundance: once
CDR3aa: CASSESAGVVSNEQFF; CDR3nt: TGTGCCAGCAGCGAATCAGCGGGAGTGGTTTCCAATGAGCAGTTCTTC; j_gene: TRBJ2-1; v_gene: TRBV9; d_gene: TRBD2; abundance: once
CDR3aa: CASSMVRGGAAYGYTF; CDR3nt: TGTGCCAGTAGTATGGTGCGCGGGGGCGCCGCCTATGGCTACACCTTC; j_gene: TRBJ1-2; v_gene: TRBV19; d_gene: NA; abundance: NA
CDR3aa: CASSLTDYEQYF; CDR3nt: TGTGCCAGCAGCTTGACTGACTACGAGCAGTACTTC; j_gene: TRBJ2-7; v_gene: TRBV5-4; d_gene: NA; abundance: NA
CDR3aa: CASSKPGQISYEQYF; CDR3nt: TGTGCCAGCAGCAAACCGGGACAGATATCCTACGAGCAGTACTTC; j_gene: TRBJ2-7; v_gene: TRBV13; d_gene: TRBD1; abundance: NA
CDR3aa: CASSQEQSSFSGANVLTF; CDR3nt: TGCGCCAGCAGCCAAGAACAGTCCTCCTTCTCTGGGGCCAACGTCCTGACTTTC; j_gene: TRBJ2-6; v_gene: TRBV4-1; d_gene: NA; abundance: NA
CDR3aa: CASKGVSPYSEQFF; CDR3nt: TGTGCCAGCAAGGGGGTCTCCCCTTACAGTGAGCAGTTCTTC; j_gene: TRBJ2-1; v_gene: TRBV6-5; d_gene: NA; abundance: NA
CDR3aa: CASKQENNEQFF; CDR3nt: TGTGCCAGCAAGCAAGAGAACAATGAGCAGTTCTTC; j_gene: TRBJ2-1; v_gene: TRBV27; d_gene: NA; abundance: NA
CDR3aa: CASSKSGTGSKDTQYF; CDR3nt: TGTGCCAGCAGCAAATCCGGGACAGGGTCGAAAGATACGCAGTATTTT; j_gene: TRBJ2-3; v_gene: TRBV11-2; d_gene: TRBD1; abundance: once
CDR3aa: CASSTAGYSNQPQHF; CDR3nt: TGTGCCAGTAGTACGGCAGGATATAGCAATCAGCCCCAGCATTTT; j_gene: TRBJ1-5; v_gene: TRBV19; d_gene: NA; abundance: NA
CDR3aa: CASSTRRRLAGSSEQYF; CDR3nt: TGTGCCAGCAGCACACGACGTCGACTAGCGGGATCAAGCGAGCAGTACTTC; j_gene: TRBJ2-7; v_gene: TRBV13; d_gene: TRBD2; abundance: NA
CDR3aa: CASSLWDRGTDTQYF; CDR3nt: TGTGCCAGCAGCTTGTGGGACAGGGGCACAGATACGCAGTATTTT; j_gene: TRBJ2-3; v_gene: TRBV5-8; d_gene: TRBD1; abundance: NA